This T cell receptor (beta chain) was observed in a study of T cells in Graves' hyperthyroidism and ophthalmopathy. The wider study: Peripheral blood was drawn at first diagnosis, prior to all treatment. Findings of the study overall: For ophthalmopathy, model prediction preceded onset by a median 6.5 months.

The cohort's ophthalmopathy patients, a group with duration under 3 months, had a Clinical Activity Score of at least 3 and a NOSPECS grade of at least 4. There were TCR beta CDR3 regions amplified from RNA transcripts. Carried out on the TCR CDR3, a first-round RT-PCR used the HTBI primer set. TCRdb independently ran MiXCR on the multiplex PCR reads; one entry per CDR3 protein. Of roughly 560,000 distinct CDR3 sequences detected, roughly 15% appear once; the ten largest clones hold around 4.1%. Concerning this clonotype: What it binds is unknown.

The J segment lost 0 bases and the V segment lost 3 bases, leaving 8 bases of the junction unmatched. CDR1 and CDR2 from the germline V gene are DFQATT and SNEGSKA (reference sequence). CDR3 size: 18 residues. V gene TRBV20-1 combines with J gene TRBJ2-6; 10 bases match TRBD1. What was sequenced was blood. The receptor was isolated from a woman in her 40s with Graves' ophthalmopathy. The CDR3 reads CSARPPRQGASGANVLTF. For the CDR3, the DNA is TGCAGTGCTAGGCCCCCGAGACAGGGGGCCTCTGGGGCCAACGTCCTGACTTTC.